The sequence of this T cell receptor (beta chain) was determined in a study of blood T cell repertoires in COVID-19. Generated by immunoSEQ multiplex PCR, the TCRdb table keeps only in-frame clones and is missing some. The repertoire holds about 300,000 clones, with around nine tenths as singletons. CDR3 length: 13 residues. Germline V gene sequence: CDR1 LGHDT, CDR2 YNNKEL (reference sequence). V lost 0 bases and J lost 10, with 12 bases in between. This rearrangement joins TRBV3-1 (or the pseudogene TRBV3-2) to TRBJ1-1, with D possibly TRBD1 on 6 matching bases. Sequencing was performed on PBMCs or T cells enriched from blood (not recorded which). The TCR comes from a woman aged 25-40 years who had recovered from COVID-19. In DNA, the CDR3 is TGTGCCAGCAGCCAAGATCAGGGGATTGGAGCTTTCTTT. As protein: CASSQDQGIGAFF.